This T cell receptor (beta chain) comes out of a study of shared clonotypes between healthy human individuals. Overall study: CD4 naive and CD4 memory each took three plates per donor, while CD8 naive took two and CD8 memory one. Findings and limits, study-wide: Genetic and exposure-history diversity was limited by the few donors.

The CDR3 loop spans 19 amino acids. Trimming removed 2 bases from V and 4 bases from J, with 26 bases in between. Germline V gives CDR1 PRHDT, CDR2 FYEKMQ (reference sequence). Naive CD8 cells comprised CD45RO-negative, CCR7-positively selected cells, excluding terminally differentiated effector memory CD45RA+ cells. With regard to this clone: Its antigen is unknown.

Libraries were prepared by immunoSEQ multiplex PCR; TCRdb keeps only in-frame clonotypes and omits some of them. The sample contains more than 500,000 clones, about 95% of which appear only once. This chain links TRBV13 with TRBJ2-5; TRBD1 or TRBD2 may be the D gene (8 bases each). The sequencing sample was made of naive CD8+ T cells sorted from blood. The sequence was collected from a woman aged 25-40 years in good health. CDR3 amino acids: CASSLNAGGEDRAGETQYF. CDR3 bases: TGTGCCAGCAGCTTAAACGCCGGGGGGGAGGACAGGGCGGGAGAGACCCAGTACTTC. Using reference TRBV13 and TRBJ2-5 for the parts outside the CDR3, the full variable domain is AAGVIQSPRHLIKEKRETATLKCYPIPRHDTVYWYQQGPGQDPQFLISFYEKMQSDKGSIPDRFSAQQFSDYHSELNMSSLELGDSALYFCASSLNAGGEDRAGETQYFGPGTRLLVL.